These 13 T cell receptor beta chains were all obtained from the same sample, sequenced in a study of cytomegalovirus exposure and HLA in healthy donors. Primers: 60 Vbeta forward and 13 Jbeta reverse. Clones were sequenced by immunoSEQ multiplex PCR, and TCRdb holds only the in-frame ones, with some missing. The table shows some 170,000 clones, with roughly 81% occurring only once. The sequenced sample was PBMCs. Receptors originate from a woman aged 18-29 years in good health and CMV-seropositive.

The CDR3 spells CASSPGHSGGYEQYF. As DNA, the CDR3 is TGCGCCAGCAGCCCGGGACACTCGGGCGGCTACGAGCAGTACTTC. The genes are TRBV5-1 and TRBJ2-7, with D perhaps TRBD1 (6 bases). Germline V gene sequence: CDR1 SGHRS, CDR2 YFSETQ. The germline V and J ends were trimmed by 4 bases and 3 bases, with 17 bases remaining between them. CDR3 length: 15 residues.

The genes are TRBV11-2 and TRBJ1-1; D may be TRBD1 (5 bases). The CDR3 is 15 amino acids. Trimming stripped 1 base from V and 3 bases from J, with 12 bases between. Germline V gene lookup returns CDR1 SGHAT and CDR2 FQNNGV. The CDR3 here is CASSLVGERDTEAFF. The CDR3 DNA reads as TGTGCCAGCAGCTTAGTGGGGGAGCGGGACACTGAAGCTTTCTTT.

The chain uses TRBV14 and TRBJ1-3, with a tentative D call TRBD1 (5 bases). Germline V gene sequence: CDR1 SGHDN, CDR2 FVKESK. V was clipped by 0 bases and J by 8 bases, with 14 bases between them. CDR3 size: 15 residues. CDR3 sequence (DNA): TGTGCCAGCAGCCAAGATTTCCGGGGCGGGGACACCATATATTTT. This encodes CASSQDFRGGDTIYF. The full variable domain, in which reference TRBV14 and TRBJ1-3 provide the parts outside the CDR3, is EAGVTQFPSHSVIEKGQTVTLRCDPISGHDNLYWYRRVMGKEIKFLLHFVKESKQDESGMPNNRFLAERTGGTYSTLKVQPAELEDSGVYFCASSQDFRGGDTIYFGEGSWLTVV.

This clone came up once. The chain employs TRBV19 and TRBJ1-4, with a tentative D call TRBD1 (5 bases). Germline CDR1 is LNHDA and CDR2 is SQIVND (reference sequence). With 7 bases removed from V and 8 bases from J, the gap between germline ends came to 26 bases. CDR3 length: 17 amino acids. The CDR3 DNA reads as TGTGCCAGTAACGGAAACTCAAAGGGGACTGTAGGAGAAAAACTGTTTTTT. Residues: CASNGNSKGTVGEKLFF.

This clone showed up just a few times. The chain carries TRBV7-8 and TRBJ1-1; unclear D gene. Germline V lookup: CDR1 SGHVS, CDR2 FQNEAQ. Trimming removed 3 bases at V and 5 bases at J, with 10 bases between. This CDR3 contains 13 residues. The CDR3 here is CASSFSSYTEAFF. For the CDR3, the DNA is TGTGCCAGCAGCTTTAGTAGTTATACTGAAGCTTTCTTT. The complete variable domain, with remaining parts taken from reference TRBV7-8 and TRBJ1-1, reads GAGVSQSPRYKVAKRGQDVALRCDPISGHVSLFWYQQALGQGPEFLTYFQNEAQLDKSGLPSDRFFAERPEGSVSTLKIQRTQQEDSAVYLCASSFSSYTEAFFGQGTRLTVV.

The V call is TRBV27, the J call TRBJ2-3; 10 positions agree with TRBD2. V gave up 8 bases and J gave up 0 bases; unmatched junction bases: 14. The CDR3 is 18 residues long. CDR1 is MNHEY and CDR2 is SMNVEV in the germline V gene (reference sequence). CDR3 amino acids: CASGKLAGPGLSTDTQYF. For the CDR3, the DNA is TGTGCCAGCGGAAAACTAGCGGGGCCAGGACTTAGCACAGATACGCAGTATTTT.

The chain's CDR3 is CAISGLGETGELFF. The CDR3 DNA reads TGTGCCATCAGTGGATTAGGGGAAACCGGGGAGCTGTTTTTT. The chain has TRBV10-3 and TRBJ2-2; D may be TRBD1 (5 bases). The CDR3 has 14 residues. V lost 4 bases, J lost 5 bases, and 11 bases lay in between. CDR1 is ENHRY and CDR2 is SYGVKD in the germline V gene.

This chain joins TRBV4-2 and TRBJ1-2; D is possibly TRBD1 (6 bases). The CDR3 is made up of 17 amino acids. Looked up from germline, CDR1 is LGHNA and CDR2 is YNFKEQ. Trimming left V 0 bases short and J 4 bases short, with 18 bases between. The CDR3 nucleotides are TGTGCCAGCAGCCAAGACCCATTAACAGGGATTTCCTATGGCTACACCTTC. It yields the protein CASSQDPLTGISYGYTF.

V usage is TRBV10-1 and J usage is TRBJ1-6, with D possibly TRBD1 on 6 matching bases. This CDR3 region has 16 residues. Germline V CDR1 and CDR2: WNHNN, SYGVQD (reference sequence). Trimming pared 6 bases from V and 0 bases from J, leaving 12 bases between. The CDR3 sequence is CASRPGQSSYNSPLHF. CDR3 sequence (DNA): TGCGCCAGCAGACCTGGACAGAGCTCCTATAATTCACCCCTCCACTTT.

The chain has TRBV27 and TRBJ2-3; no clear D gene. V was clipped by 1 base and J by 6 bases, with 8 bases between them. The CDR3 runs to 13 residues. The germline gives CDR1 MNHEY, CDR2 SMNVEV (reference sequence). CDR3 nucleotides: TGTGCCAGCAGTTTATACACTACGGATACGCAGTATTTT. Translating it yields CASSLYTTDTQYF.

The chain is built from TRBV5-1 and TRBJ1-1; possible D gene TRBD1, 6 bases. The V end lost 7 bases, the J end lost 1 base, and 11 bases lay between the germline ends. This CDR3 comprises 13 residues. CDR1 and CDR2 (germline): SGHRS, YFSETQ. CDR3 sequence: CASLGTSNTEAFF. CDR3 in DNA: TGCGCCAGCCTGGGGACATCGAACACTGAAGCTTTCTTT.

The CDR3 loop is CASSLAYKDTQYF. The DNA of the CDR3 is TGTGCCAGCAGTTTAGCATACAAAGATACGCAGTATTTT. V usage is TRBV28 and J usage is TRBJ2-3; unclear D gene. Trimming pared 2 bases from V and 5 bases from J, leaving 8 bases between. The CDR3 loop spans 13 amino acids. CDR1 and CDR2 (germline): MDHEN, SYDVKM.

This rearrangement joins TRBV18 to TRBJ2-1; 9 bases match TRBD1. Trimming cost V 5 bases and J 0 bases; bases outside gene matches: 2. Germline CDR1 is KGHSH and CDR2 is LQKENI. This CDR3 spans 15 amino acids. CDR3 nucleotides: TGTGCCAGCTCAGGGACAGGGTACTCCTACAATGAGCAGTTCTTC. Its translation is CASSGTGYSYNEQFF.